The 19 T cell receptor beta chains in this list originate from one sample, sequenced in a study of CD8+ T cells in alopecia areata. Isolated RNA was reverse transcribed into cDNA used as the sequencing template. Clones were sequenced by immunoSEQ multiplex PCR, and TCRdb holds only the in-frame ones, with some missing. The sample yields 75,000 to 85,000 clones, approximately 72% seen once. Treatment denoted: oral pan-JAK inhibitor, 5-10 mg twice daily. Sequencing used CD8+ T cells sorted from blood, obtained at week 24, from a patient treated with tofacitinib. Receptor source: a human donor with alopecia areata.

The V and J genes are TRBV11-2 and TRBJ2-1, with D uncertain. CDR1 is SGHAT, CDR2 FQNNGV, per germline. Trimming pared 3 bases from V and 4 bases from J, leaving 4 bases between. CDR3 length equals 12 residues. CDR3 amino acids: CASSFEYNEQFF. CDR3 in DNA: TGTGCCAGCAGCTTTGAGTACAATGAGCAGTTCTTC.

By share of the sample, this clone is medium-sized. The genes are TRBV9 and TRBJ1-5; D not resolved. Trimming pared 0 bases from V and 5 bases from J, leaving 9 bases between. Germline-derived CDR1 and CDR2 are SGDLS and YYNGEE. This CDR3 has 14 amino acids. The CDR3 region is CASSVEGDDQPQHF. In DNA form, the CDR3 reads TGTGCCAGCAGCGTAGAGGGTGACGATCAGCCCCAGCATTTT. The complete variable domain, with remaining parts taken from reference TRBV9 and TRBJ1-5, reads DSGVTQTPKHLITATGQRVTLRCSPRSGDLSVYWYQQSLDQGLQFLIQYYNGEERAKGNILERFSAQQFPDLHSELNLSSLELGDSALYFCASSVEGDDQPQHFGDGTRLSIL.

The rearrangement uses TRBV27 and TRBJ1-1, with TRBD1 as a possible D gene (6 bases). The CDR3 spans 12 residues. Germline assignment: CDR1 MNHEY and CDR2 SMNVEV (reference sequence). V gave up 3 bases and J gave up 8 bases, with 10 bases separating them. CDR3 residues: CASSLRGQEAFF. The CDR3 bases are TGTGCCAGCAGTTTGCGTGGACAGGAAGCTTTCTTT.

Only a few counts were recorded for this clone. V usage is TRBV2 and J usage is TRBJ2-7, with 10 bases lining up with TRBD2. Trimming took 7 bases from V and 2 from J; bases not matched to a gene: 5. There are 14 residues in the CDR3. Germline CDR1 is SNHLY and CDR2 is FYNNEI. The CDR3 is CASNGLAETYEQYF. The CDR3 DNA reads TGTGCCAGCAACGGACTAGCGGAGACCTACGAGCAGTACTTC.

This clone was found many times. This chain connects TRBV10-3 to TRBJ2-2; 10 bases align to TRBD2. With 7 bases clipped from V and 2 bases from J, the junction kept 7 bases outside the gene matches. The CDR3 has 16 residues. The germline CDR1 and CDR2 sequences are ENHRY and SYGVKD. The DNA of the CDR3 is TGTGCCATCATCGTTACTAGCGGGGAAAACACCGGGGAGCTGTTTTTT. It is translated as CAIIVTSGENTGELFF.

The V call is TRBV5-6, the J call TRBJ2-1; 9 nucleotides line up with TRBD2. This CDR3 is 16 amino acids long. CDR1 SGHDT and CDR2 YYEEEE come from the germline V gene. The V gene end was trimmed by 3 bases and the J gene end by 9 bases; junction bases not matched to a gene: 13. In DNA, the CDR3 is TGTGCCAGCAGCTCACCTAGCGGGGTGGCCTTAAGTGAGCAGTTCTTC. Amino acids: CASSSPSGVALSEQFF.

The V gene is TRBV4-1, the J gene TRBJ1-6; a possible D gene is TRBD1 (5 bases). From germline, CDR1 is MGHRA and CDR2 YSYEKL. V was pared by 0 bases and J by 8 bases, with 11 bases between. This CDR3 is 15 amino acids long. The CDR3 protein is CASSQEPAGHSPLHF. CDR3 nucleotide sequence: TGCGCCAGCAGCCAAGAACCCGCGGGGCATTCACCCCTCCACTTT.

Of note for this clone: The same CDR3 arises from other DNA sequences in this sample as well. The V call is TRBV27, the J call TRBJ2-5; 7 bases fit TRBD2. The V segment lost 2 bases and the J segment 2 bases; nucleotides outside the gene matches: 2. Germline CDR1 is MNHEY and CDR2 is SMNVEV (reference sequence). The CDR3 extends over 14 amino acids. CDR3 DNA: TGTGCCAGCAGTTTAGTCGGGGGGCAAGAGACCCAGTACTTC. Translating gives CASSLVGGQETQYF.

This chain uses TRBV7-9 with TRBJ2-7; tentative D call: TRBD2 (6 bases). V was shortened by 0 bases and J by 9 bases, with 18 bases between the two germline ends. The CDR3 runs to 15 residues. Germline lookup yields CDR1 SEHNR and CDR2 FQNEAQ (reference sequence). The CDR3 DNA reads TGTGCCAGCAGCTTAGCTCAGGACACGGGACTTGGGCAGTACTTC. Translated, it gives CASSLAQDTGLGQYF.

The chain recombines TRBV7-6 with TRBJ2-1, with a possible D match to TRBD1 (5 bases). Deletions cut 3 bases from V and 6 bases from J, with 18 bases between. The germline CDR1 and CDR2 sequences are SGHVS and FNYEAQ. CDR3 size: 16 residues. CDR3 sequence reads: CASSLDPGPSVNEQFF. CDR3 coding DNA: TGTGCCAGCAGCTTGGACCCAGGGCCTTCAGTCAATGAGCAGTTCTTC.

The rearrangement links TRBV5-1 to TRBJ1-6; TRBD1 aligns across 7 bases. The CDR3 runs 15 residues. Germline CDR1 reads SGHRS; CDR2 reads YFSETQ. Germline trimming cut 4 bases from V and 7 bases from J; bases unmatched to any gene: 8. This chain's CDR3 is CASSTWTGGNSPLHF. The DNA for the CDR3 is TGCGCCAGCAGCACCTGGACAGGCGGGAATTCACCCCTCCACTTT.

The rearrangement uses TRBV4-1 and TRBJ2-5, with D tentatively TRBD1 or TRBD2 (5 bases each). V was shortened by 4 bases and J by 0 bases, with 21 bases between the two germline ends. Per the germline V gene, CDR1 is MGHRA and CDR2 is YSYEKL. This CDR3 has 18 residues. The CDR3 region is CASSPGLVGVEDQETQYF. The CDR3 coding sequence is TGCGCCAGCAGCCCTGGGTTGGTGGGGGTGGAGGACCAAGAGACCCAGTACTTC.

This clone was detected once. The gene calls are TRBV5-1 and TRBJ1-3; D gene uncertain. Germline assignment: CDR1 SGHRS and CDR2 YFSETQ. This CDR3 has 15 residues. V gave up 1 base and J gave up 0 bases, with 8 bases separating them. CDR3 region: CASSLRADSGNTIYF. For the CDR3, the DNA is TGCGCCAGCAGCTTGAGGGCGGACTCTGGAAACACCATATATTTT.

The chain combines TRBV6-5 with TRBJ2-5; D perhaps matches TRBD1 (5 bases). V gave up 2 bases and J gave up 2 bases, with 12 bases separating them. CDR3 size: 15 residues. The germline V gene has CDR1 MNHEY and CDR2 SVGAGI. DNA for the CDR3: TGTGCCAGCAGTTACCGAGAAGGGGATCAAGAGACCCAGTACTTC. This sequence encodes CASSYREGDQETQYF.

This chain links TRBV28 with TRBJ2-3; the D gene could be TRBD1 or TRBD2 (5 bases each). Trimming cost V 2 bases and J 1 base, with 10 bases left between them. The CDR3 runs to 15 residues. CDR1 is MDHEN and CDR2 is SYDVKM in the germline V gene. The CDR3 sequence is CASSLRDLGTDTQYF. The DNA for the CDR3 is TGTGCCAGCAGTTTACGGGACCTTGGCACAGATACGCAGTATTTT.

This clone showed up just a few times. The CDR3 DNA sequence: TGTGCCAGCAGCGGGATTGAGCAGTTCTTC. Amino acids: CASSGIEQFF. V gene TRBV11-2 combines with J gene TRBJ2-1; D unresolved. Germline V gene data show CDR1 as SGHAT and CDR2 as FQNNGV. The CDR3 runs to 10 residues. V dropped 5 bases and J dropped 9 bases, with 5 bases sitting between them.

This clone was seen only a few times. The chain joins TRBV27 to TRBJ1-5, with 9 bases lining up with TRBD1. J lost 8 bases, V lost 10 bases, and 6 bases had no gene match. Per the germline V gene, CDR1 is MNHEY and CDR2 is SMNVEV (reference sequence). The CDR3 covers 12 residues. CDR3 DNA sequence: TGTGCCACCGGGACAGGGAGGGAGCCCCAGCATTTT. It encodes CATGTGREPQHF.

The rearrangement joins TRBV29-1 to TRBJ1-3; 7 positions match TRBD1. The CDR3 is 12 amino acids. The J segment lost 2 bases and the V segment lost 7 bases, leaving 2 bases of the junction unmatched. Germline values: CDR1 SQVTM, CDR2 ANQGSEA. The CDR3 nucleotides are TGCAGCGCCACAGGGGCTGGAAACACCATATATTTT. Protein sequence: CSATGAGNTIYF. Using reference TRBV29-1 and TRBJ1-3 for the parts outside the CDR3, the full variable domain is SAVISQKPSRDICQRGTSLTIQCQVDSQVTMMFWYRQQPGQSLTLIATANQGSEATYESGFVIDKFPISRPNLTFSTLTVSNMSPEDSSIYLCSATGAGNTIYFGEGSWLTVV.

The V gene is TRBV25-1, the J gene TRBJ2-5; 14 nucleotides agree with TRBD2. V gave up 4 bases and J gave up 1 base; unmatched junction bases: 5. Germline V gene data show CDR1 as MGHDK and CDR2 as SYGVNS. This CDR3 spans 17 amino acids. DNA for the CDR3: TGTGCCAGCAGTGGCCCGACTAGCGGGGGGGCCCAAGAGACCCAGTACTTC. Translated: CASSGPTSGGAQETQYF.